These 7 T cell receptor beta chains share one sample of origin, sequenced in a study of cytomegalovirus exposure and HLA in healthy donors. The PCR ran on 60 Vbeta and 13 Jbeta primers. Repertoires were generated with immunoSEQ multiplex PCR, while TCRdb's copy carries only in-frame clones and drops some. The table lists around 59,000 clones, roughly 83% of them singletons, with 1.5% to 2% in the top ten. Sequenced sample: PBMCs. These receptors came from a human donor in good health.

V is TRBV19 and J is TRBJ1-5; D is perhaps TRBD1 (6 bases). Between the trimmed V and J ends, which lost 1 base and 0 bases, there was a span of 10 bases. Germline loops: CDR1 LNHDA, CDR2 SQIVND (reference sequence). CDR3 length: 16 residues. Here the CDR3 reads CASSIGTAYSNQPQHF. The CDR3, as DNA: TGTGCCAGTAGTATAGGGACAGCGTATAGCAATCAGCCCCAGCATTTT.

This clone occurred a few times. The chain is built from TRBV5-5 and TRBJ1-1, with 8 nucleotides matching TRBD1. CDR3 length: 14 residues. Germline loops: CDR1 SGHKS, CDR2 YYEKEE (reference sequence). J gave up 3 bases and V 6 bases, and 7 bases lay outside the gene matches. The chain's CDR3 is CASTIDRGHTEAFF. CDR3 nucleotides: TGTGCCAGCACCATCGACAGGGGTCACACTGAAGCTTTCTTT.

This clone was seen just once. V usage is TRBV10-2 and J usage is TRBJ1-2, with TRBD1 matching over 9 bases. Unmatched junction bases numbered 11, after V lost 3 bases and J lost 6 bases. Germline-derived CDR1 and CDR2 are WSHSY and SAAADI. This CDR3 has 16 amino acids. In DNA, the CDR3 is TGCGCCAGCAGTGACTCCGGGACAGGGACTGTCGATGGCTACACCTTC. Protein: CASSDSGTGTVDGYTF.

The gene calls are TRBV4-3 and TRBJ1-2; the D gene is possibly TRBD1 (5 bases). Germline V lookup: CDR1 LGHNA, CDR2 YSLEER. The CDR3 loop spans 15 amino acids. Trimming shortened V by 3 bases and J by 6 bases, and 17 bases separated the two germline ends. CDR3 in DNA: TGCGCCAGCAGCCAGTTGGAAGGGGTTTCGGATGGCTACACCTTC. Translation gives CASSQLEGVSDGYTF.

The chain's CDR3 is CASSRQGGNQPQHF. CDR3 in DNA: TGTGCCAGCAGCAGACAGGGTGGCAATCAGCCCCAGCATTTT. The chain couples TRBV6-1 to TRBJ1-5, with 7 positions matching TRBD1. With 6 bases clipped from V and 2 bases from J, the junction kept 4 bases outside the gene matches. Looked up from germline, CDR1 is MNHNS and CDR2 is SASEGT. CDR3 length equals 14 residues.

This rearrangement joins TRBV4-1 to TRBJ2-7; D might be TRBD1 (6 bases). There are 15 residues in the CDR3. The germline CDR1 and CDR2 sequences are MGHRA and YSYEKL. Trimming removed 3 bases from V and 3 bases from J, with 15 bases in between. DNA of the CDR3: TGCGCCAGCAGCCATGACGACAGGAACCACTACGAGCAGTACTTC. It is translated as CASSHDDRNHYEQYF.

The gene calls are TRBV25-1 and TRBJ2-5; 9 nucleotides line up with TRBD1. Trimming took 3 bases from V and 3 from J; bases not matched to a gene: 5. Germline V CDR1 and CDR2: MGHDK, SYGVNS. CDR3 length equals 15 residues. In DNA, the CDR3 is TGTGCCAGCAGTGATCCCAGGACAGGGGAAGAGACCCAGTACTTC. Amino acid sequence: CASSDPRTGEETQYF.